One sample yielded the 26 T cell receptor beta chains listed below, sequenced in a study of blood T cell repertoires in COVID-19. Data came from immunoSEQ multiplex PCR; TCRdb stores just in-frame clones and leaves some out. The sample carries hundreds of thousands of clones, approximately 88% recorded once. Input material: peripheral blood. Receptors were obtained from a man in his forties with acute or convalescent COVID-19.

Of note for this clone: The junction departs from germline at one end; a sequencing error may be responsible. The chain uses TRBV15 and TRBJ2-1; D perhaps matches TRBD2 (6 bases). The CDR3 has 15 residues. CDR1 is LNHNV, CDR2 YYDKDF, per germline (reference sequence). The CDR3 DNA sequence: TGTGCCACCAGCCGAGACTCCGGGAGTGAAAATGAGCAGTTCTTC. Protein product: CATSRDSGSENEQFF.

The CDR3 is CASSRPGQNEKLFF. CDR3 DNA: TGTGCCAGCAGCAGACCGGGACAGAATGAAAAACTGTTTTTT. The chain employs TRBV6-5 and TRBJ1-4; 7 bases map to TRBD1. The CDR3 has 14 residues. Trimming cost V 6 bases and J 5 bases; bases outside gene matches: 6. CDR1 and CDR2 (germline): MNHEY, SVGAGI.

CDR3 sequence: CASSTTFLTSGRPDTQYF. The CDR3 DNA reads TGTGCCAGCAGCACCACATTCTTGACTAGCGGGAGGCCAGATACGCAGTATTTT. V gene TRBV9 combines with J gene TRBJ2-3; 13 nucleotides match TRBD2. Trimming cost V 4 bases and J 4 bases; bases outside gene matches: 12. Germline V lookup: CDR1 SGDLS, CDR2 YYNGEE. This CDR3 comprises 18 residues.

This clone was picked up one time. The V call is TRBV5-4, the J call TRBJ2-7, with 14 bases that match TRBD2. This CDR3 has 16 amino acids. V trimming: 3 bases; J trimming: 2 bases; junction bases outside the gene matches: 4. Germline CDR1 SGHNT, CDR2 YYREEE (reference sequence). CDR3 in amino acids: CASSSMGLAGAYEQYF. DNA for the CDR3: TGTGCCAGCAGCTCGATGGGACTAGCGGGAGCCTACGAGCAGTACTTC.

This chain uses TRBV9 with TRBJ1-1; D is undetermined. V shed 4 bases and J shed 6 bases, with 19 bases lying between them. CDR1 is SGDLS, CDR2 YYNGEE, per germline. The CDR3 has 15 residues. The CDR3 nucleotides are TGTGCCAGCAGCACCCGGGCGGGGTTTGGGGCTGAAGCTTTCTTT. Translation: CASSTRAGFGAEAFF.

V is TRBV5-5 and J is TRBJ1-1; D remains unclear. In germline, CDR1 is SGHKS, CDR2 YYEKEE (reference sequence). V was cut by 5 bases and J by 0 bases, with 11 bases left in between. CDR3 length: 14 amino acids. CDR3 in amino acids: CASSSQTVNTEAFF. The CDR3 coding sequence is TGTGCCAGCAGTTCACAAACCGTGAACACTGAAGCTTTCTTT.

The gene calls are TRBV7-9 and TRBJ1-2, with unresolved D. Germline V CDR1 and CDR2: SEHNR, FQNEAQ (reference sequence). Trimming stripped 1 base from V and 1 base from J, with 7 bases between. This CDR3 has 14 amino acids. As DNA, the CDR3 is TGTGCCAGCAGCTTAGGGGGAGTTAACTATGGCTACACCTTC. Its translation: CASSLGGVNYGYTF.

Worth noting for this clone: Other DNA sequences in the same sample also yield this CDR3. The chain couples TRBV28 to TRBJ1-3; D call uncertain. Germline CDR1 is MDHEN and CDR2 is SYDVKM. This CDR3 is built from 16 residues. Trimming took 5 bases from V and 2 from J, leaving 16 bases between them. CDR3: CASSPPGGPAGNTIYF. As DNA, the CDR3 is TGTGCCAGCAGTCCTCCGGGAGGGCCCGCTGGAAACACCATATATTTT.

The J gene is TRBJ2-3, the V gene TRBV29-1; D is unresolved. Trimming left V 6 bases short and J 2 bases short, with 12 bases between. The germline V gene has CDR1 SQVTM and CDR2 ANQGSEA. The CDR3 consists of 13 residues. CDR3 in DNA: TGCAGCGTATCATTGGCTGTCACAGATACGCAGTATTTT. It is translated as CSVSLAVTDTQYF.

The CDR3 DNA reads as TGTGCCAGCAGCTTAGCGGGGACAGGGGGAGAGACCCAGTACTTC. Translation gives CASSLAGTGGETQYF. The chain has TRBV7-7 and TRBJ2-5; TRBD1 agrees at 11 bases. The germline gives CDR1 SSHAT, CDR2 FNYEAQ (reference sequence). The length of the CDR3 is 15 residues. V trimming: 0 bases; J trimming: 4 bases; junction bases outside the gene matches: 1.

The chain combines TRBV28 with TRBJ2-3; TRBD2 matches 10 bases. The CDR3 spans 19 residues. Germline loops: CDR1 MDHEN, CDR2 SYDVKM. V was clipped by 5 bases and J by 4 bases; unmatched bases: 18. The CDR3 DNA reads TGTGCCAGCAGTCCCGCTAGTTGGCTAGCGGGAGCTTCAGCAGATACGCAGTATTTT. Protein: CASSPASWLAGASADTQYF.

CDR3 protein: CASSSLGLAGNSDTQYF. DNA of the CDR3: TGTGCCAGCAGCAGCCTCGGACTAGCGGGAAATTCAGATACGCAGTATTTT. The V and J genes are TRBV6-2 or TRBV6-3 and TRBJ2-3; 12 nucleotides align to TRBD2. Germline assignment: CDR1 MNHEY and CDR2 SVGEGT. The CDR3 sequence is 17 residues long. Unmatched junction bases numbered 11, after V lost 6 bases and J lost 4 bases.

The J gene is TRBJ2-5, the V gene TRBV10-2; 9 bases agree with TRBD2. V trimming: 3 bases; J trimming: 5 bases; junction bases outside the gene matches: 13. This CDR3 spans 17 amino acids. CDR1 and CDR2 (germline): WSHSY, SAAADI. CDR3 region: CASSDFVVAGERETQYF. CDR3 nucleotides: TGCGCCAGCAGTGATTTCGTTGTAGCGGGAGAGCGGGAGACCCAGTACTTC.

This sequence joins TRBV19 and TRBJ2-5; tentative D call: TRBD2 (5 bases). V lost 5 bases, J lost 7 bases, and 20 bases lay in between. Germline loops: CDR1 LNHDA, CDR2 SQIVND (reference sequence). CDR3 length: 15 amino acids. Here the CDR3 reads CASSPEGRTIGTQYF. CDR3 sequence (DNA): TGTGCCAGTAGTCCAGAGGGCAGGACGATAGGGACCCAGTACTTC.

This rearrangement joins TRBV19 to TRBJ1-1; D is perhaps TRBD1 (6 bases). The V gene lost 7 bases and the J gene lost 6 bases, with 18 bases spanning the gap. The germline V gene encodes CDR1 LNHDA and CDR2 SQIVND (reference sequence). The CDR3 consists of 14 residues. The CDR3 sequence: CASTRGGLGAEAFF. The CDR3 region has the DNA TGTGCCAGTACCAGGGGAGGGTTAGGCGCTGAAGCTTTCTTT.

The rearrangement joins TRBV5-1 to TRBJ2-7; D is possibly TRBD1 (6 bases). The CDR3 totals 12 residues. Germline CDR1 is SGHRS and CDR2 is YFSETQ. V lost 7 bases and J lost 5, with 13 bases in between. CDR3: CASRRTAHEQYF. In DNA form, the CDR3 reads TGCGCCAGCCGTAGGACAGCACACGAGCAGTACTTC. Drawing the rest from reference TRBV5-1 and TRBJ2-7, the complete variable domain is KAGVTQTPRYLIKTRGQQVTLSCSPISGHRSVSWYQQTPGQGLQFLFEYFSETQRNKGNFPGRFSGRQFSNSRSEMNVSTLELGDSALYLCASRRTAHEQYFGPGTRLTVT.

The chain carries TRBV30 and TRBJ2-3; possibly TRBD2 for D (5 bases). The V gene's germline CDR1 is GTSNPN and CDR2 SVGIG (reference sequence). The V gene lost 2 bases and the J gene lost 6 bases, with 12 bases spanning the gap. The CDR3 is made up of 13 amino acids. CDR3 in DNA: TGTGCCTGGAGTCTACTAGTGGGGGATACGCAGTATTTT. It is translated as CAWSLLVGDTQYF. The variable domain in full, with the rest retrieved from reference TRBV30 and TRBJ2-3, is SQTIHQWPATLVQPVGSPLSLECTVEGTSNPNLYWYRQAAGRGLQLLFYSVGIGQISSEVPQNLSASRPQDRQFILSSKKLLLSDSGFYLCAWSLLVGDTQYFGPGTRLTVL.

In its sample, this clone was seen once. J is TRBJ2-7 and V is TRBV14, with 7 bases aligning to TRBD2. V dropped 0 bases and J dropped 4; count of bases not matched to a gene: 6. Germline CDR1 reads SGHDN; CDR2 reads FVKESK. The CDR3 is 15 residues long. This chain's CDR3 is CASSQDGSGPYEQYF. The CDR3, as DNA: TGTGCCAGCAGCCAAGATGGTAGCGGGCCGTACGAGCAGTACTTC. The full variable domain, with the rest looked up from reference TRBV14 and TRBJ2-7, is EAGVTQFPSHSVIEKGQTVTLRCDPISGHDNLYWYRRVMGKEIKFLLHFVKESKQDESGMPNNRFLAERTGGTYSTLKVQPAELEDSGVYFCASSQDGSGPYEQYFGPGTRLTVT.

This rearrangement joins TRBV19 to TRBJ2-7, with D unclear. V was pared by 2 bases and J by 7 bases, with 9 bases between. The germline V gene has CDR1 LNHDA and CDR2 SQIVND (reference sequence). This CDR3 has 12 amino acids. The CDR3 sequence: CASSIRVGEQYF. The CDR3 DNA follows: TGTGCCAGTAGTATACGGGTCGGGGAGCAGTACTTC.

The chain has TRBV5-1 and TRBJ2-7; 8 bases are shared with TRBD1. The CDR3 is 12 residues long. Germline CDR1 SGHRS, CDR2 YFSETQ. Germline trimming cut 4 bases from V and 5 bases from J; bases unmatched to any gene: 2. The CDR3 loop is CASSQGQDEQYF. The CDR3 DNA is TGCGCCAGCAGCCAGGGACAGGACGAGCAGTACTTC. Based on the CDR3 plus reference TRBV5-1 and TRBJ2-7, the full variable domain is KAGVTQTPRYLIKTRGQQVTLSCSPISGHRSVSWYQQTPGQGLQFLFEYFSETQRNKGNFPGRFSGRQFSNSRSEMNVSTLELGDSALYLCASSQGQDEQYFGPGTRLTVT.

V gene TRBV7-2 combines with J gene TRBJ1-6, with TRBD1 matching over 8 bases. This CDR3 is built from 14 residues. V lost 4 bases and J lost 7; bases outside the gene matches: 3. The germline CDR1 and CDR2 sequences are SGHTA and FQGNSA. Written as DNA, the CDR3 is TGTGCCAGCAGCTATACAGGGGGAAATTCACCCCTCCACTTT. Its translation is CASSYTGGNSPLHF. Supplemented by reference TRBV7-2 and TRBJ1-6, the full variable domain reads GAGVSQSPSNKVTEKGKDVELRCDPISGHTALYWYRQSLGQGLEFLIYFQGNSAPDKSGLPSDRFSAERTGGSVSTLTIQRTQQEDSAVYLCASSYTGGNSPLHFGNGTRLTVT.

The gene calls are TRBV2 and TRBJ1-5; TRBD1 matches at 10 bases. The CDR3 runs to 14 residues. The germline gives CDR1 SNHLY, CDR2 FYNNEI. Losses at the gene ends were 6 bases for V and 4 bases for J; bases not matched to a gene: 3. The CDR3 DNA follows: TGTGCCAGCAGAGGGACAGGGGCGAATCAGCCCCAGCATTTT. Its protein is CASRGTGANQPQHF.

The J gene is TRBJ2-1, the V gene TRBV15; 9 nucleotides match TRBD2. The germline CDR1 and CDR2 sequences are LNHNV and YYDKDF (reference sequence). The CDR3 sequence is 16 residues long. Trimming at V came to 5 bases and at J to 5 bases, leaving 10 bases not matched to a gene. The CDR3 region has the DNA TGTGCCACCAGCGTCCGACTAGCGGCCACGAACAATGAGCAGTTCTTC. Protein sequence: CATSVRLAATNNEQFF.

The table lists this clone with a count of one. This chain links TRBV29-1 with TRBJ1-1; no firm D call. The CDR3 consists of 11 residues. CDR1 is SQVTM, CDR2 ANQGSEA, per germline. The V gene lost 2 bases and the J gene lost 4 bases, with 5 bases spanning the gap. As DNA, the CDR3 is TGCAGCGTTGAATTCGGCACTGAAGCTTTCTTT. As protein: CSVEFGTEAFF.

A few counts support this clone. The chain is built from TRBV6-5 and TRBJ1-5; 10 nucleotides match TRBD1. V dropped 8 bases and J dropped 3; count of bases not matched to a gene: 4. CDR1 is MNHEY, CDR2 SVGAGI, per germline. This CDR3 comprises 14 residues. For the CDR3, the DNA is TGTGCCAGCCGGGACAGGGGTGACAATCAGCCCCAGCATTTT. Protein: CASRDRGDNQPQHF.

Details on this clone: A much larger clone is a single base away; this may be a read error. This chain connects TRBV2 to TRBJ1-1; D uncertain. V shed 3 bases and J shed 1 base, with 6 bases lying between them. The CDR3 sequence is 13 residues long. CDR1 SNHLY and CDR2 FYNNEI come from the germline V gene. CDR3 coding DNA: TGTGCCAGCAGTGACAAGCCGAACACTGAAGCTTTCTTT. It is translated as CASSDKPNTEAFF.